This passage covers 22 T cell receptor beta chains from one sample sequenced in a study of T cells after posttransplantation cyclophosphamide. Data came from immunoSEQ multiplex PCR; TCRdb stores just in-frame clones and leaves some out. The data hold about 16,000 clones, with 70% to 90% observed a single time. Sampled 1 year posttransplant, controls received myeloablative marrow transplants, methotrexate and a calcineurin inhibitor. The input for sequencing was PBMCs, taken 441 days after allogeneic stem cell transplant with calcineurin inhibitor and methotrexate. These receptors were obtained from a male patient aged 30 to 39 who received an allogeneic stem cell transplant from an unrelated donor, was CMV-positive, and had acute and chronic GVHD. Some T cells may trace back to the graft donor.

CDR3 nucleotide sequence: TGTGCCAGCAGGAGACAGGATCCCACAGAGACCCAGTACTTC. The encoded protein is CASRRQDPTETQYF. The chain has TRBV11-2 and TRBJ2-5, with D possibly TRBD1 on 6 matching bases. The CDR3 consists of 14 residues. V lost 6 bases to trimming and J lost 4 bases, with 15 bases between them. Germline CDR1 SGHAT, CDR2 FQNNGV.

The V and J genes are TRBV28 and TRBJ1-5, with TRBD1 matching 7 bases. Germline trimming cut 3 bases from V and 2 bases from J; bases unmatched to any gene: 13. Per germline, CDR1 MDHEN and CDR2 SYDVKM. This CDR3 spans 18 amino acids. The CDR3 region has the DNA TGTGCCAGCAGTTTCCGCACACTCGGGACAGACCGCAATCAGCCCCAGCATTTT. It is translated as CASSFRTLGTDRNQPQHF.

CDR3 sequence reads: CASTPGLLNLLRHEQFF. In DNA form, the CDR3 reads TGTGCCAGCACCCCGGGACTTCTCAATCTCCTTCGTCATGAGCAGTTCTTC. This chain uses TRBV5-5 with TRBJ2-1; the D gene is possibly TRBD2 (6 bases). CDR3 size: 17 residues. Trimming took off 6 bases at V and 8 bases at J, with 27 bases between the two ends. Germline lookup yields CDR1 SGHKS and CDR2 YYEKEE (reference sequence).

The chain carries TRBV5-1 and TRBJ2-7, with 12 bases lining up with TRBD1. Germline values: CDR1 SGHRS, CDR2 YFSETQ. The CDR3 length is 16 residues. J lost 5 bases, V lost 6 bases, and 12 bases had no gene match. CDR3 loop: CASISLPGQGADEQYF. The CDR3 DNA follows: TGCGCCAGCATCTCCCTCCCGGGACAGGGGGCCGACGAGCAGTACTTC.

This chain uses TRBV5-5 with TRBJ1-1; 7 bases are shared with TRBD1. The germline V gene has CDR1 SGHKS and CDR2 YYEKEE (reference sequence). The CDR3 consists of 15 residues. With 0 bases clipped from V and 1 base from J, the junction kept 3 bases outside the gene matches. The CDR3 DNA reads TGTGCCAGCAGCTTGGCTCCAGGGGGGAACACTGAAGCTTTCTTT. This sequence encodes CASSLAPGGNTEAFF.

This sequence joins TRBV7-3 and TRBJ2-1; 8 nucleotides line up with TRBD2. Germline values: CDR1 SGHTA, CDR2 FQGTGA. The CDR3 is 16 amino acids. V was pared by 2 bases and J by 5 bases, with 8 bases of the junction left unmatched. The CDR3 coding sequence is TGTGCCAGCAGCTTAGTCTTCGCGGGGGGCCACAATGAGCAGTTCTTC. It codes for CASSLVFAGGHNEQFF.

This clone was seen a few times. V is TRBV6-5 and J is TRBJ2-5, with TRBD2 identical over 8 bases. The J call is doubtful: the DNA matches TRBJ2-7 better. Germline values: CDR1 MNHEY, CDR2 SVGAGI. The CDR3 length is 15 residues. The CDR3 here is CASSDWTSSSYEQYF. DNA of the CDR3: TGTGCCAGCAGTGACTGGACTAGCAGCTCCTACGAGCAGTACTTC.

The gene calls are TRBV4-1 and TRBJ2-7; TRBD2 matches 16 bases. With V trimmed by 0 bases and J by 3 bases, 5 bases remained unmatched. Looked up from germline, CDR1 is MGHRA and CDR2 is YSYEKL. The CDR3 runs to 18 residues. The CDR3 reads CASSQDGGLAGGLYEQYF. CDR3 DNA: TGCGCCAGCAGCCAAGATGGGGGACTAGCGGGGGGGCTCTACGAGCAGTACTTC.

The chain combines TRBV5-6 with TRBJ1-5, with 10 positions matching TRBD1. Germline V gene sequence: CDR1 SGHDT, CDR2 YYEEEE. The CDR3 covers 15 residues. V was pared by 4 bases and J by 6 bases, with 7 bases of the junction left unmatched. The CDR3 sequence is CASSTDRGRAQPQHF. The CDR3 coding sequence is TGTGCCAGCAGCACGGACAGGGGGAGAGCTCAGCCCCAGCATTTT. Looking up the rest from reference TRBV5-6 and TRBJ1-5 gives the full variable domain: DAGVTQSPTHLIKTRGQQVTLRCSPKSGHDTVSWYQQALGQGPQFIFQYYEEEERQRGNFPDRFSGHQFPNYSSELNVNALLLGDSALYLCASSTDRGRAQPQHFGDGTRLSIL.

V is TRBV2 and J is TRBJ2-2, with D possibly matching TRBD2 (7 bases). Trimming removed 8 bases at V and 1 base at J, with 14 bases between. The CDR3 runs to 15 residues. Per germline, CDR1 SNHLY and CDR2 FYNNEI. CDR3 sequence (DNA): TGTGCCAGCGGGGGGGCGGCGGTGAACACCGGGGAGCTGTTTTTT. Translating gives CASGGAAVNTGELFF.

The chain combines TRBV7-3 with TRBJ2-3, with 7 bases lining up with TRBD2. Trimming cost V 5 bases and J 1 base; bases outside gene matches: 6. The CDR3 runs to 15 residues. Germline CDR1 reads SGHTA; CDR2 reads FQGTGA. Written as DNA, the CDR3 is TGTGCCAGCAGCGGCCTTGGGGGGGGCACAGATACGCAGTATTTT. Amino acid sequence: CASSGLGGGTDTQYF.

J is TRBJ2-7 and V is TRBV4-1; D is possibly TRBD1 (6 bases). CDR1 is MGHRA and CDR2 is YSYEKL in the germline V gene. The CDR3 is 15 amino acids. Trimming stripped 2 bases from V and 3 bases from J, with 14 bases between. The CDR3 coding sequence is TGCGCCAGCAGCCAACACTTGACAGGATTCTACGAGCAGTACTTC. Translating it yields CASSQHLTGFYEQYF.

The rearrangement links TRBV5-4 to TRBJ2-3, with TRBD1 identical over 8 bases. Per germline, CDR1 SGHNT and CDR2 YYREEE (reference sequence). Trimming removed 2 bases from V and 2 bases from J; junction bases left unmatched: 4. This CDR3 spans 15 amino acids. The CDR3 sequence is CASSFSTGATDTQYF. In nucleotides, the CDR3 is TGTGCCAGCAGCTTCTCGACAGGGGCCACAGATACGCAGTATTTT.

This clone is a singleton in its sample. The chain links TRBV15 to TRBJ1-5; D call uncertain. The V gene's germline CDR1 is LNHNV and CDR2 YYDKDF (reference sequence). The CDR3 runs 14 residues. V shed 0 bases and J shed 4 bases, with 7 bases lying between them. This CDR3 reads CATSRDRSNQPQHF. CDR3 DNA: TGTGCCACCAGCAGAGATAGGAGTAATCAGCCCCAGCATTTT.

The V and J genes are TRBV28 and TRBJ2-7, with a possible D match to TRBD2 (6 bases). Trimming took 6 bases from V and 2 from J, leaving 14 bases between them. The CDR3 sequence is 14 residues long. Per the germline V gene, CDR1 is MDHEN and CDR2 is SYDVKM. In DNA form, the CDR3 reads TGTGCCAGCAGCCGGGACTTTGGTACCTACGAGCAGTACTTC. Protein product: CASSRDFGTYEQYF.

The gene calls are TRBV6-5 and TRBJ1-1, with D hard to call. The germline V gene encodes CDR1 MNHEY and CDR2 SVGAGI. This CDR3 region has 13 residues. The V and J ends lost 5 bases and 1 base respectively, with 8 bases between them. CDR3 coding DNA: TGTGCCAGCAGTAGCCCTTGGAACACTGAAGCTTTCTTT. As protein: CASSSPWNTEAFF.

V usage is TRBV7-9 and J usage is TRBJ1-1; D is unresolved. V was shortened by 2 bases and J by 4 bases, with 17 bases between the two germline ends. This CDR3 comprises 16 residues. Germline CDR1 and CDR2: SEHNR and FQNEAQ (reference sequence). CDR3 sequence reads: CASSLIISYSGTEAFF. The CDR3 DNA reads as TGTGCCAGCAGCTTAATAATTTCATATTCAGGCACTGAAGCTTTCTTT.

The V call is TRBV6-5, the J call TRBJ1-5, with 9 bases identical to TRBD1. The CDR3 is 14 residues long. With 6 bases clipped from V and 4 bases from J, the junction kept 4 bases outside the gene matches. Per the germline V gene, CDR1 is MNHEY and CDR2 is SVGAGI. CDR3 protein: CASSGTGKNQPQHF. The CDR3 coding sequence is TGTGCCAGCAGCGGGACAGGGAAAAATCAGCCCCAGCATTTT.

The chain has TRBV6-5 and TRBJ2-5; tentatively, D is TRBD1 (5 bases). The germline V and J ends were trimmed by 2 bases and 7 bases, with 17 bases remaining between them. CDR3 length equals 15 residues. Germline assignment: CDR1 MNHEY and CDR2 SVGAGI. This CDR3 reads CASSYRRAPPGTQYF. Here the CDR3 DNA reads TGTGCCAGCAGTTACCGCAGGGCGCCCCCCGGGACCCAGTACTTC.

The chain links TRBV28 to TRBJ1-2; 9 bases are shared with TRBD1. CDR1 and CDR2 from the germline V gene are MDHEN and SYDVKM. Trimming at V came to 6 bases and at J to 8 bases, leaving 7 bases not matched to a gene. CDR3 length: 13 residues. This CDR3 reads CASRRGQGRGYTF. Here the CDR3 DNA reads TGTGCCAGCAGACGCGGACAGGGGCGGGGCTACACCTTC.

The V call is TRBV29-1, the J call TRBJ2-1, with TRBD2 matching over 15 bases. The CDR3 spans 14 residues. The ends lost 8 bases at V and 6 bases at J; junction bases unmatched: 5. CDR1 is SQVTM, CDR2 ANQGSEA, per germline. The CDR3 DNA is TGCAGCCCCCAGGGACTAGCGGGAGGCAATGAGCAGTTCTTC. This codes for CSPQGLAGGNEQFF.

The CDR3 DNA reads as TGTGCCAGCAGTTTCAACAGCTATAGCAATCAGCCCCAGCATTTT. Protein: CASSFNSYSNQPQHF. The chain has TRBV27 and TRBJ1-5; D gene uncertain. Trimming removed 3 bases from V and 0 bases from J, with 9 bases in between. In germline, CDR1 is MNHEY, CDR2 SMNVEV (reference sequence). The CDR3 spans 15 residues.